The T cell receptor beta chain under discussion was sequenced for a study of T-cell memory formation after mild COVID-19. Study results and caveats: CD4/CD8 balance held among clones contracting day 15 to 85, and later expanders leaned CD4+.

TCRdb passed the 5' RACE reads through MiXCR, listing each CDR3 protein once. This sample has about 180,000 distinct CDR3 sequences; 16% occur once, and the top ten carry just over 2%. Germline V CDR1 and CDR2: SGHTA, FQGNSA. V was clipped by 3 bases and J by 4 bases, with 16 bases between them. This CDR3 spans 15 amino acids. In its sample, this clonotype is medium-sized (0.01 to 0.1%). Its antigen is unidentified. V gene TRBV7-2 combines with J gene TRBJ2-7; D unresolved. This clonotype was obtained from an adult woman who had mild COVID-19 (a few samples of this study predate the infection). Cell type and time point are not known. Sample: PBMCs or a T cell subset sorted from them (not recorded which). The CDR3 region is CASSFANSGPYEQYF. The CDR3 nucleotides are TGTGCCAGCAGCTTCGCTAATTCAGGACCTTACGAGCAGTACTTC.